The clone carrying this TCR beta chain showed up many times. Its target is unknown. V was cut by 4 bases and J by 3 bases, with 9 bases left in between. Germline loops: CDR1 SGHTA, CDR2 FQGNSA. The CDR3 runs to 13 residues. The sample belongs to a study of CD8+CD57+ T cells in acquired aplastic anemia. Study-level information: The mean DNA yield obtained from sorted CD4+ and CD8+ cells came to approximately 3 ug. The average read count for CD4+ cells in healthy donors was 9 million to 14 million.

Genomic DNA, serving as template, underwent TCR beta VDJ and CDR3 profiling. From the reads, TCRdb called clonotypes with MiXCR, one entry per CDR3 protein. The table lists a few hundred thousand distinct CDR3 sequences, approximately 35% of them singletons, with roughly 1.1% in the top ten. Findings and limits, study-wide: Patients were compared with controls for CD8+ Simpson's diversity, and no significant difference emerged. It was found that twenty-nine CD8+ CDR3 sequences were shared between patients and controls.

The specimen sequenced was sorted CD4+, CD8+, or CD8+CD57+ T cells (not recorded which) from PBMCs. The TCR sequence derives from a human donor in good health, serving as a control. V and J are TRBV7-2 and TRBJ1-1, with D hard to call. The CDR3 loop reads CASSSTPYTEAFF. The CDR3 DNA follows: TGTGCCAGCAGCTCCACACCCTACACTGAAGCTTTCTTT.